One sample yielded the 4 T cell receptor beta chains listed below, sequenced in a study of T cell responses to AZD1222 COVID-19 vaccine. Some clones are missing from TCRdb's copy, which holds only in-frame ones; the method was immunoSEQ multiplex PCR. The profile shows 130,000 to 150,000 clones, about 93% of them singletons. The specimen comprised peripheral blood, sampled on day 0 of MenACWY control vaccination. The receptors shown here come from an adult in good health.

V usage is TRBV10-3 and J usage is TRBJ1-3; D call uncertain. Trimming took off 3 bases at V and 0 bases at J, with 9 bases between the two ends. The CDR3 sequence is 15 residues long. CDR1 ENHRY and CDR2 SYGVKD come from the germline V gene. CDR3 bases: TGTGCCATCAGTGACGGTAGTTACTCTGGAAACACCATATATTTT. Translating gives CAISDGSYSGNTIYF.

This CDR3 is CASSRSLGRETEAFF. The CDR3 nucleotides are TGTGCCAGTAGCAGGTCCCTAGGTCGAGAAACTGAAGCTTTCTTT. The chain joins TRBV19 to TRBJ1-1; D not resolved. Germline CDR1 reads LNHDA; CDR2 reads SQIVND (reference sequence). The V and J ends lost 6 bases and 5 bases respectively, with 19 bases between them. This CDR3 comprises 15 residues.

The count of this clone is one. V is TRBV9 and J is TRBJ1-5; no clear D. The germline V gene encodes CDR1 SGDLS and CDR2 YYNGEE. The CDR3 is made up of 15 amino acids. Trimming took off 0 bases at V and 1 base at J, with 8 bases between the two ends. The CDR3 loop is CASSVGPESNQPQHF. DNA of the CDR3: TGTGCCAGCAGCGTAGGTCCCGAGAGCAATCAGCCCCAGCATTTT.

The rearrangement uses TRBV28 and TRBJ1-3, with D perhaps matching TRBD1 (5 bases). Trimming removed 7 bases at V and 2 bases at J, with 12 bases between. The CDR3 runs to 14 residues. Germline V lookup: CDR1 MDHEN, CDR2 SYDVKM. The CDR3 nucleotides are TGTGCCAGCACCCCGCGAGGGGCTGGAAACACCATATATTTT. It yields the protein CASTPRGAGNTIYF.